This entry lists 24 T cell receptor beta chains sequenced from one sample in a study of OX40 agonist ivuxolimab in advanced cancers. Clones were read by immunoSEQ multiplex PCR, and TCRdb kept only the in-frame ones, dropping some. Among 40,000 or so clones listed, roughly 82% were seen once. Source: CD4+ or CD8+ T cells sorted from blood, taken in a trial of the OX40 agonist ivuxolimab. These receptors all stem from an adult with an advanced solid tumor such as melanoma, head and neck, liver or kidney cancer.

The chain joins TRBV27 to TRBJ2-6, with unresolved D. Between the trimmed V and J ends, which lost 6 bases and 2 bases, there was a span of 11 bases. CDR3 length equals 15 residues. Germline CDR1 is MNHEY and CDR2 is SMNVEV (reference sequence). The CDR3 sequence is CASSLILAGANVLTF. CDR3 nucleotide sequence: TGTGCCAGCAGCTTAATTCTTGCTGGGGCCAACGTCCTGACTTTC.

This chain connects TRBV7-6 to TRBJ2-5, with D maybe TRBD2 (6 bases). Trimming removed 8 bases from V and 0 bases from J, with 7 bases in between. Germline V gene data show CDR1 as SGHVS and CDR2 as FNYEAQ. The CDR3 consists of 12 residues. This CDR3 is CASGGYQETQYF. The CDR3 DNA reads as TGTGCCAGCGGAGGGTACCAAGAGACCCAGTACTTC. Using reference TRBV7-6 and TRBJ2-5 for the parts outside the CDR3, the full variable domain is GAGVSQSPRYKVTKRGQDVALRCDPISGHVSLYWYRQALGQGPEFLTYFNYEAQQDKSGLPNDRFSAERPEGSISTLTIQRTEQRDSAMYRCASGGYQETQYFGPGTRLLVL.

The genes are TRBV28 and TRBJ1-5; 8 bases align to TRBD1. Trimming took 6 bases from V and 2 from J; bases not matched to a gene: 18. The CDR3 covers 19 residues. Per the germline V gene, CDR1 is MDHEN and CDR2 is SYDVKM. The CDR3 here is CASSHYWASTGAGNQPQHF. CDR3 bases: TGTGCCAGCAGCCACTATTGGGCCTCGACAGGGGCCGGCAATCAGCCCCAGCATTTT.

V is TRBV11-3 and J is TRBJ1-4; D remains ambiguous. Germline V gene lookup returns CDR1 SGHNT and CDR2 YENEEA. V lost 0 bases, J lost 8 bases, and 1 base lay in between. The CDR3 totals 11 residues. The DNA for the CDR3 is TGTGCCAGCAGCTTAGAAGAAAAACTGTTTTTT. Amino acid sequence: CASSLEEKLFF.

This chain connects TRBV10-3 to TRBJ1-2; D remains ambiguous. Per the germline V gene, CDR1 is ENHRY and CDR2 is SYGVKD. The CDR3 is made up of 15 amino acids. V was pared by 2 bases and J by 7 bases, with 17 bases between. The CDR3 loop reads CAISEVQHGGGGYTF. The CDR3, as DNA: TGTGCCATCAGTGAGGTCCAGCATGGCGGAGGTGGCTACACCTTC.

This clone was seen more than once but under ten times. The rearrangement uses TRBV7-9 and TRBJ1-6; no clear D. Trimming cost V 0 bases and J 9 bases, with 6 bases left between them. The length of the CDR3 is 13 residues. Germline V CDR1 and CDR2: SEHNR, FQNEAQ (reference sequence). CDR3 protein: CASSLAGGSPLHF. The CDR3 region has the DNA TGTGCCAGCAGCTTAGCCGGTGGTTCACCCCTCCACTTT.

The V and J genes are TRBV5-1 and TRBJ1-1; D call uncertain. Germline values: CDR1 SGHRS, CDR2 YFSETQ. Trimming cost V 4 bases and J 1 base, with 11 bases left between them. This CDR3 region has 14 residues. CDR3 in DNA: TGCGCCAGCAGCCTGGGAGGAGGGAACACTGAAGCTTTCTTT. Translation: CASSLGGGNTEAFF.

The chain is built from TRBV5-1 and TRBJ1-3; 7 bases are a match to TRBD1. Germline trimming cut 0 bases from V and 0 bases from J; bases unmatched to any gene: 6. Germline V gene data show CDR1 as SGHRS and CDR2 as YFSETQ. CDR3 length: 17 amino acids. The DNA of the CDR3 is TGCGCCAGCAGCTTGGGCGGGACAGTGCGCTCTGGAAACACCATATATTTT. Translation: CASSLGGTVRSGNTIYF.

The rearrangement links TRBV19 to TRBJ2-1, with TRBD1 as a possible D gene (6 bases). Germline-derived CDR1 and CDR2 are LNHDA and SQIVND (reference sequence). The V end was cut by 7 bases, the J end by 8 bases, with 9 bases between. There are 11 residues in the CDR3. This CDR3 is CASTPGDEQFF. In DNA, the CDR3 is TGTGCCAGTACCCCAGGGGATGAGCAGTTCTTC.

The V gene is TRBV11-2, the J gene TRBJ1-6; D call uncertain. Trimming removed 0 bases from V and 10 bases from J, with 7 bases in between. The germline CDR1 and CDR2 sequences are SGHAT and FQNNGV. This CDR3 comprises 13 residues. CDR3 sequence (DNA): TGTGCCAGCAGCTTAGACCCCGCGTCACCCCTCCACTTT. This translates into CASSLDPASPLHF.

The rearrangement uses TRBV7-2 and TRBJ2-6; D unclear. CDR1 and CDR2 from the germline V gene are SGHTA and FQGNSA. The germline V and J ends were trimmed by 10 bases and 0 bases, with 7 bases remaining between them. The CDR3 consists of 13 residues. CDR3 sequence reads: CANDPSGANVLTF. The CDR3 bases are TGTGCCAACGACCCCTCTGGGGCCAACGTCCTGACTTTC.

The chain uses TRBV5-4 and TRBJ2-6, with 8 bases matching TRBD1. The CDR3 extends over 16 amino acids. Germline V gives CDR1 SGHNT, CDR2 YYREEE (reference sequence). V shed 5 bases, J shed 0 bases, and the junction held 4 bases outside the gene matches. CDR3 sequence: CASSDDRGSGANVLTF. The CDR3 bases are TGTGCCAGCAGTGATGACAGGGGCTCTGGGGCCAACGTCCTGACTTTC. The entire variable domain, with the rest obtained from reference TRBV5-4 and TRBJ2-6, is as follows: ETGVTQSPTHLIKTRGQQVTLRCSSQSGHNTVSWYQQALGQGPQFIFQYYREEENGRGNFPPRFSGLQFPNYSSELNVNALELDDSALYLCASSDDRGSGANVLTFGAGSRLTVL.

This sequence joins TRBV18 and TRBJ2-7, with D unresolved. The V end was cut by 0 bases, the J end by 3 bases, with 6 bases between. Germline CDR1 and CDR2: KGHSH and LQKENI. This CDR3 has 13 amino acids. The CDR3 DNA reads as TGTGCCAGCTCACCACCGAACTACTACGAGCAGTACTTC. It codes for CASSPPNYYEQYF.

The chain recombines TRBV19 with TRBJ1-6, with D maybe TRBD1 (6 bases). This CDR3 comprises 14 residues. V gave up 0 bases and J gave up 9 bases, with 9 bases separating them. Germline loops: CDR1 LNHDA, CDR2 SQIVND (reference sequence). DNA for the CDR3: TGTGCCAGTAGTATAGACAGGGGCCGTTCACCCCTCCACTTT. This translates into CASSIDRGRSPLHF.

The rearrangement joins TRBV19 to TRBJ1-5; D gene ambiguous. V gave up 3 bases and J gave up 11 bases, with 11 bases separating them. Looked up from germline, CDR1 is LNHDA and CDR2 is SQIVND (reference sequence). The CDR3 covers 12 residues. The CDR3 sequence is CASSMTPGTQHF. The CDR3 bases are TGTGCCAGTAGTATGACCCCCGGGACCCAGCATTTT.

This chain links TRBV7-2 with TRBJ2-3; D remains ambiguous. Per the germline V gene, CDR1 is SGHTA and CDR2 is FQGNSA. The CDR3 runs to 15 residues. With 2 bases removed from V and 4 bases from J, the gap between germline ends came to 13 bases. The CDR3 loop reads CASSLSLTTPDTQYF. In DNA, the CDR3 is TGTGCCAGCAGCTTAAGCTTAACTACACCAGATACGCAGTATTTT. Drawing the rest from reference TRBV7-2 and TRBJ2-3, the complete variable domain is GAGVSQSPSNKVTEKGKDVELRCDPISGHTALYWYRQSLGQGLEFLIYFQGNSAPDKSGLPSDRFSAERTGGSVSTLTIQRTQQEDSAVYLCASSLSLTTPDTQYFGPGTRLTVL.

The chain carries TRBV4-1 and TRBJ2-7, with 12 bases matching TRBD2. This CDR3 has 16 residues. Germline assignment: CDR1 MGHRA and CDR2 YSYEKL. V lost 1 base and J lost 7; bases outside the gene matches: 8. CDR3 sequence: CASSQVSSGGAREQYF. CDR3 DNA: TGCGCCAGCAGCCAAGTCTCTAGCGGGGGGGCTCGGGAGCAGTACTTC.

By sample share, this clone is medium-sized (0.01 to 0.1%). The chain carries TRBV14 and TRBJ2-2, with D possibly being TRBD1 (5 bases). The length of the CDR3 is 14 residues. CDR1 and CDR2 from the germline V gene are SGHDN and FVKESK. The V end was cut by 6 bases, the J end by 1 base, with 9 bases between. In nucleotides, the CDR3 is TGTGCCAGCAGATGGGGCCTGAACACCGGGGAGCTGTTTTTT. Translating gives CASRWGLNTGELFF.

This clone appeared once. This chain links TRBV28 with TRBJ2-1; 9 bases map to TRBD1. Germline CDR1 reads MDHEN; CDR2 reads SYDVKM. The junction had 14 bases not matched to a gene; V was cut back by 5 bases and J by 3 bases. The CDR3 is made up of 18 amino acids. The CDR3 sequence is CASSPPLKGQGLYNEQFF. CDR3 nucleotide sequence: TGTGCCAGCAGTCCCCCTTTAAAGGGACAGGGCCTCTACAATGAGCAGTTCTTC.

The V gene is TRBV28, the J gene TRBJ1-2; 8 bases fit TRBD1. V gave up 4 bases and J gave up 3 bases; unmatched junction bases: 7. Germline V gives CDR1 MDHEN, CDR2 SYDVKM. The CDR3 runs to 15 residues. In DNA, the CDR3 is TGTGCCAGCAGTTCCCCAGGACAGGGAGACTATGGCTACACCTTC. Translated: CASSSPGQGDYGYTF.

The CDR3 reads CARRKLSRYLPLNTEAFF. CDR3 DNA: TGTGCCAGAAGAAAACTCAGTCGGTATCTGCCCCTGAACACTGAAGCTTTCTTT. The rearrangement links TRBV5-3 to TRBJ1-1; D is ambiguous. TRBV5-3 qualifies as an ORF whose function is uncertain. The CDR3 is 18 amino acids. The V gene lost 5 bases and the J gene lost 0 bases, with 23 bases spanning the gap.

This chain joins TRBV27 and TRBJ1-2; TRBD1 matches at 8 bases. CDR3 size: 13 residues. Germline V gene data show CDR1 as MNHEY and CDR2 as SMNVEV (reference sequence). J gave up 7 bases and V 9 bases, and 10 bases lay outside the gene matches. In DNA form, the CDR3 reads TGTGCCAGTCGATCAGGGGGCGTAGGTGGCTACACCTTC. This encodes CASRSGGVGGYTF.

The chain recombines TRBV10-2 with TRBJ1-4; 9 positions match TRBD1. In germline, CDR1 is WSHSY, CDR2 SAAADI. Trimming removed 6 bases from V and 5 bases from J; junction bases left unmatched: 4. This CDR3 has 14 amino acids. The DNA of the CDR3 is TGCGCCAGCAGGATGACAGGGGGGAATGAAAAACTGTTTTTT. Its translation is CASRMTGGNEKLFF.

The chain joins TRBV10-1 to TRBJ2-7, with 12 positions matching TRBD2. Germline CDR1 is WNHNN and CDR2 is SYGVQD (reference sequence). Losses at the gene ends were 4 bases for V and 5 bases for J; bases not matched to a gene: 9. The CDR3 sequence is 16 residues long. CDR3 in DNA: TGCGCCAGCAGTGGGATACTACTAGCGGGAGGCGACGAGCAGTACTTC. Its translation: CASSGILLAGGDEQYF.